The 25 T cell receptor beta chains below were found in one sample sequenced in a study of shared T cell receptors in the human thymus. Sequencing used immunoSEQ multiplex PCR; TCRdb keeps in-frame clones, though not all of them. Of hundreds of thousands of clones listed, approximately 87% were seen once; the top ten hold 0.0095% to 0.012%. These sequences were also reported in another study, on human thymus T cells.

Source material: thymocytes. The receptors were gathered from a boy younger than two with a congenital heart defect.

Only one count was recorded for this clone. The chain combines TRBV9 with TRBJ2-3, with D possibly being TRBD1 (6 bases). The CDR3 runs 14 residues. Germline V gene data show CDR1 as SGDLS and CDR2 as YYNGEE. V lost 1 base to trimming and J lost 1 base, with 7 bases between them. The CDR3 DNA follows: TGTGCCAGCAGCGTACCAGGGGGCACAGATACGCAGTATTTT. Translating it yields CASSVPGGTDTQYF.

V usage is TRBV5-1 and J usage is TRBJ2-1; 10 nucleotides agree with TRBD1. After removal of 7 bases from V and 5 bases from J, the junction contained 6 bases not matched to a gene. This CDR3 has 14 amino acids. The germline V gene has CDR1 SGHRS and CDR2 YFSETQ. The CDR3 sequence: CASYRDRGHNEQFF. The DNA of the CDR3 is TGCGCCAGCTACCGGGACAGGGGACACAATGAGCAGTTCTTC. Full variable domain (missing parts from reference TRBV5-1 and TRBJ2-1): KAGVTQTPRYLIKTRGQQVTLSCSPISGHRSVSWYQQTPGQGLQFLFEYFSETQRNKGNFPGRFSGRQFSNSRSEMNVSTLELGDSALYLCASYRDRGHNEQFFGPGTRLTVL.

The V call is TRBV12-5, the J call TRBJ2-1, with TRBD2 matching over 7 bases. Per germline, CDR1 LGHNT and CDR2 FRNRAP. V was pared by 0 bases and J by 6 bases, with 5 bases of the junction left unmatched. This CDR3 has 15 amino acids. DNA for the CDR3: TGTGCTAGTGGTTTGGTAGGGCTAGCGGTCAATGAGCAGTTCTTC. Translation: CASGLVGLAVNEQFF.

The V gene is TRBV5-1, the J gene TRBJ2-3; D remains ambiguous. With 4 bases removed from V and 1 base from J, the gap between germline ends came to 13 bases. The CDR3 runs 15 residues. Germline CDR1 is SGHRS and CDR2 is YFSETQ. The chain's CDR3 is CASSRQPSGTDTQYF. CDR3 DNA: TGCGCCAGCAGCCGGCAGCCCAGCGGCACAGATACGCAGTATTTT.

The chain recombines TRBV12-5 with TRBJ1-2; D is ambiguous. The CDR3 contains 12 residues. Germline CDR1 is LGHNT and CDR2 is FRNRAP. The V end was cut by 5 bases, the J end by 2 bases, with 6 bases between. DNA of the CDR3: TGTGCTAGTGGTCCCGGGAACTATGGCTACACCTTC. Residues: CASGPGNYGYTF. The complete variable domain, with remaining parts taken from reference TRBV12-5 and TRBJ1-2, reads DARVTQTPRHKVTEMGQEVTMRCQPILGHNTVFWYRQTMMQGLELLAYFRNRAPLDDSGMPKDRFSAEMPDATLATLKIQPSEPRDSAVYFCASGPGNYGYTFGSGTRLTVV.

The chain couples TRBV14 to TRBJ2-7; 9 bases map to TRBD1. Germline CDR1 and CDR2: SGHDN and FVKESK. Trimming took 4 bases from V and 9 from J; bases not matched to a gene: 7. The CDR3 extends over 13 amino acids. Written as DNA, the CDR3 is TGTGCCAGCAGCCTAGCGGACAGGGGAGGGCAGTACTTC. Its protein is CASSLADRGGQYF.

The chain combines TRBV5-6 with TRBJ1-5; maybe TRBD1 (6 bases). Germline V gene data show CDR1 as SGHDT and CDR2 as YYEEEE. Trimming took 4 bases from V and 1 from J, leaving 9 bases between them. This CDR3 is built from 14 residues. The CDR3 loop is CASSAGQSNQPQHF. The CDR3 nucleotides read TGTGCCAGCAGCGCCGGACAGAGCAATCAGCCCCAGCATTTT.

J is TRBJ2-7 and V is TRBV6-5, with D possibly TRBD1 on 6 matching bases. Germline values: CDR1 MNHEY, CDR2 SVGAGI. The CDR3 length is 15 residues. Trimming left V 4 bases short and J 0 bases short, with 13 bases between. CDR3 nucleotides: TGTGCCAGCAGTTCGACAGGACCGATCTCCTACGAGCAGTACTTC. Translated, it gives CASSSTGPISYEQYF.

The CDR3 protein is CASTSGDTGELFF. CDR3 DNA sequence: TGTGCCAGCACTAGCGGAGACACCGGGGAGCTGTTTTTT. V and J are TRBV11-3 and TRBJ2-2, with 7 bases that match TRBD2. This CDR3 comprises 13 residues. From germline, CDR1 is SGHNT and CDR2 YENEEA. The trim removed 7 bases at V and 3 bases at J, leaving 2 bases unmatched.

This chain connects TRBV11-2 to TRBJ1-2, with TRBD1 matching over 9 bases. This CDR3 has 14 amino acids. Germline loops: CDR1 SGHAT, CDR2 FQNNGV. V lost 5 bases to trimming and J lost 4 bases; unmatched junction nucleotides: 5. DNA for the CDR3: TGTGCCAGCAGCCGGGACAGGGCGGGCTATGGCTACACCTTC. Amino acid sequence: CASSRDRAGYGYTF.

This rearrangement joins TRBV29-1 to TRBJ2-3; tentative D call: TRBD2 (6 bases). The length of the CDR3 is 15 residues. Trimming pared 6 bases from V and 2 bases from J, leaving 18 bases between. Per the germline V gene, CDR1 is SQVTM and CDR2 is ANQGSEA. This chain's CDR3 is CSVTPGLPHTDTQYF. The CDR3 DNA sequence: TGCAGCGTCACGCCCGGACTACCACACACAGATACGCAGTATTTT.

This chain uses TRBV19 with TRBJ2-1; 10 bases match TRBD1. The trim removed 4 bases at V and 5 bases at J, leaving 14 bases unmatched. Looked up from germline, CDR1 is LNHDA and CDR2 is SQIVND (reference sequence). The CDR3 is 18 amino acids. The CDR3 loop reads CASSNEVGTGTGDNEQFF. For the CDR3, the DNA is TGTGCCAGTAGTAATGAAGTAGGAACCGGGACAGGGGACAATGAGCAGTTCTTC.

The chain links TRBV9 to TRBJ2-2; 12 positions match TRBD1. Trimming at V came to 0 bases and at J to 6 bases, leaving 3 bases not matched to a gene. The germline V gene has CDR1 SGDLS and CDR2 YYNGEE. The CDR3 has 16 amino acids. The CDR3, as DNA: TGTGCCAGCAGCGTAGGGGGGACAGGGGGCCCCGGGGAGCTGTTTTTT. It specifies CASSVGGTGGPGELFF.

The V gene is TRBV4-1, the J gene TRBJ2-7; possible D gene TRBD2, 5 bases. Trimming cost V 3 bases and J 7 bases, with 16 bases left between them. The CDR3 consists of 14 residues. Germline V gene lookup returns CDR1 MGHRA and CDR2 YSYEKL. CDR3 bases: TGCGCCAGCAGCCACGCAAGCGGACTTAGTGAGCAGTACTTC. Its protein product is CASSHASGLSEQYF.

As to this clone: One junction end disagrees with the germline gene, perhaps due to a read error. V usage is TRBV19 and J usage is TRBJ2-5; 8 bases align to TRBD2. This CDR3 has 14 residues. Germline CDR1 is LNHDA and CDR2 is SQIVND (reference sequence). The CDR3 region has the DNA TGTGCCGGTAGTACCGGGACTAGAGTTGAGACCCAGTACTTC. This sequence encodes CAGSTGTRVETQYF. The whole variable domain, remainder taken from reference TRBV19 and TRBJ2-5, is DGGITQSPKYLFRKEGQNVTLSCEQNLNHDAMYWYRQDPGQGLRLIYYSQIVNDFQKGDIAEGYSVSREKKESFPLTVTSAQKNPTAFYLCAGSTGTRVETQYFGPGTRLLVL.

The genes are TRBV18 and TRBJ2-7; TRBD2 matches 11 bases. Germline V gives CDR1 KGHSH, CDR2 LQKENI. This CDR3 region has 19 residues. Unmatched junction bases numbered 18, after V lost 6 bases and J lost 2 bases. CDR3 sequence (DNA): TGTGCCAGCTCGATTCCAACTAGCGGGAGTTCCCAGACCCCCTACGAGCAGTACTTC. Amino acids: CASSIPTSGSSQTPYEQYF.

The CDR3 sequence is CASSQNGVRGEQYF. The CDR3 DNA follows: TGTGCCAGCAGCCAAAACGGGGTCAGGGGCGAGCAGTACTTC. The V gene is TRBV6-5, the J gene TRBJ2-7; weak D call: TRBD1 (6 bases). With 6 bases removed from V and 6 bases from J, the gap between germline ends came to 18 bases. This CDR3 has 14 residues. Germline CDR1 and CDR2: MNHEY and SVGAGI.

The gene calls are TRBV5-1 and TRBJ1-2; weak D call: TRBD1 (6 bases). This CDR3 has 18 residues. Between the trimmed V and J ends, which lost 3 bases and 0 bases, there was a span of 21 bases. Germline V gene lookup returns CDR1 SGHRS and CDR2 YFSETQ. The CDR3 spells CASSWRGGPGSANYGYTF. In nucleotides, the CDR3 is TGCGCCAGCAGCTGGAGGGGGGGTCCGGGATCAGCTAACTATGGCTACACCTTC.

The genes are TRBV6-5 and TRBJ2-2; weak D call: TRBD2 (5 bases). CDR1 and CDR2 from the germline V gene are MNHEY and SVGAGI. V lost 0 bases, J lost 6 bases, and 14 bases lay in between. CDR3 length: 16 residues. The CDR3 bases are TGTGCCAGCAGTTACTCGAATCCAGGAGCGGCCGGGGAGCTGTTTTTT. Amino acids: CASSYSNPGAAGELFF.

The chain carries TRBV2 and TRBJ2-1; tentatively, D is TRBD2 (6 bases). Germline assignment: CDR1 SNHLY and CDR2 FYNNEI. Trimming pared 8 bases from V and 14 bases from J, leaving 22 bases between. The CDR3 is made up of 13 amino acids. This CDR3 is CASPGLGGGSKFF. The DNA of the CDR3 is TGTGCCAGCCCAGGACTTGGGGGAGGTTCGAAGTTCTTC. The full variable domain, its missing parts supplied by reference TRBV2 and TRBJ2-1, is EPEVTQTPSHQVTQMGQEVILRCVPISNHLYFYWYRQILGQKVEFLVSFYNNEISEKSEIFDDQFSVERPDGSNFTLKIRSTKLEDSAMYFCASPGLGGGSKFFGPGTRLTVL.

The chain recombines TRBV4-2 with TRBJ2-2; 7 nucleotides match TRBD2. This CDR3 spans 16 amino acids. Losses at the gene ends were 5 bases for V and 4 bases for J; bases not matched to a gene: 10. The V gene's germline CDR1 is LGHNA and CDR2 YNFKEQ. This CDR3 is CASSSSAGGGTGELFF. CDR3 bases: TGTGCCAGCAGCTCCTCCGCGGGCGGGGGCACCGGGGAGCTGTTTTTT.

The V gene is TRBV7-6, the J gene TRBJ2-5; the match to TRBD2 covers 7 bases. Germline values: CDR1 SGHVS, CDR2 FNYEAQ. The junction had 0 bases not matched to a gene; V was cut back by 6 bases and J by 5 bases. The CDR3 is 11 residues long. CDR3 coding DNA: TGTGCCAGCAGGGGGGGGGAGACCCAGTACTTC. This sequence encodes CASRGGETQYF.

The chain combines TRBV11-2 with TRBJ2-1, with a weak D call TRBD2 (6 bases). Trimming removed 1 base from V and 0 bases from J, with 13 bases in between. Germline-derived CDR1 and CDR2 are SGHAT and FQNNGV. CDR3 length: 17 residues. The CDR3 loop reads CASSLGASDCSYNEQFF. CDR3 DNA sequence: TGTGCCAGCAGCTTAGGGGCTAGCGACTGCTCCTACAATGAGCAGTTCTTC.

This sequence joins TRBV28 and TRBJ2-5; 9 bases map to TRBD1. The length of the CDR3 is 17 residues. J lost 2 bases, V lost 0 bases, and 7 bases had no gene match. Germline values: CDR1 MDHEN, CDR2 SYDVKM. The CDR3 bases are TGTGCCAGCAGTTTATGCGGGACAGGGAGTTGGCAAGAGACCCAGTACTTC. Its translation is CASSLCGTGSWQETQYF.

Written as DNA, the CDR3 is TGCGCCAGCAGCCTTAGTCCGAGCGGGGCTAGCAATGAGCAGTTCTTC. Protein product: CASSLSPSGASNEQFF. This chain connects TRBV4-1 to TRBJ2-1; TRBD2 agrees at 7 bases. The CDR3 is 16 residues long. The trim removed 4 bases at V and 6 bases at J, leaving 12 bases unmatched. CDR1 and CDR2 from the germline V gene are MGHRA and YSYEKL.